Following are 14 T cell receptor beta chains from one sample sequenced in a study of regulatory T cells in long-lasting Graves disease. Time point given: newly diagnosed GD, antithyroid drugs for less than 3 months. Preparation of the TCR library used RNA extracted from PBMCs. CDR3 regions were amplified by Arm-PCR using iRepertoire HTBI primers to build TCR beta libraries. One entry per CDR3 protein, called by TCRdb with MiXCR from the multiplex PCR reads. The sample lists about 470,000 distinct CDR3 sequences; 14% to 15% were seen once. These data also featured in a second study, about T cells in Graves' hyperthyroidism and ophthalmopathy.

Sequences were derived from peripheral blood mononuclear cells (PBMCs), sampled at new diagnosis, from a patient treated with antithyroid drugs. Receptor source: a woman in her thirties with Graves disease.

This clonotype was detected many times. This chain joins TRBV6-5 and TRBJ1-1, with D unresolved. CDR3 length: 16 amino acids. Germline values: CDR1 MNHEY, CDR2 SVGAGI. Trimming took 2 bases from V and 4 from J, leaving 17 bases between them. The CDR3 region is CASSYNTIRTGTEAFF. The CDR3 nucleotides read TGTGCCAGCAGTTACAACACTATTAGGACGGGCACTGAAGCTTTCTTT.

This clonotype was counted at least ten times. J is TRBJ2-1 and V is TRBV7-8, with D unresolved. V was cut by 5 bases and J by 7 bases, with 12 bases left in between. This CDR3 region has 13 residues. Germline CDR1 SGHVS, CDR2 FQNEAQ. CDR3: CASSPVLENEQFF. CDR3 nucleotides: TGTGCCAGCAGCCCCGTGCTAGAAAATGAGCAGTTCTTC.

At least ten counts were recorded for this clonotype. The chain joins TRBV27 to TRBJ1-4; D is possibly TRBD1 (5 bases). Trimming removed 3 bases from V and 8 bases from J, with 19 bases in between. The CDR3 is made up of 16 amino acids. Germline V gene data show CDR1 as MNHEY and CDR2 as SMNVEV (reference sequence). The chain's CDR3 is CASSLGPGRGDEKLFF. CDR3 DNA: TGTGCCAGCAGTTTGGGACCTGGTAGGGGAGACGAAAAACTGTTTTTT.

The rearrangement joins TRBV25-1 to TRBJ1-2; 8 bases are a match to TRBD1. Germline assignment: CDR1 MGHDK and CDR2 SYGVNS. There are 14 residues in the CDR3. Trimming cost V 2 bases and J 8 bases; bases outside gene matches: 7. This chain's CDR3 is CASSEIGQGGGYTF. The CDR3 DNA sequence: TGTGCCAGCAGTGAAATTGGACAGGGTGGAGGCTACACCTTC.

This clonotype occurred a few times. The V and J genes are TRBV10-2 and TRBJ2-7, with D unresolved. The CDR3 covers 13 residues. Germline CDR1 is WSHSY and CDR2 is SAAADI. Deletions cut 0 bases from V and 0 bases from J, with 3 bases between. CDR3: CASSESSSYEQYF. In nucleotides, the CDR3 is TGCGCCAGCAGTGAGTCAAGCTCCTACGAGCAGTACTTC.

The chain employs TRBV5-1 and TRBJ2-7, with D tentatively TRBD2 (6 bases). This CDR3 is built from 14 residues. The V gene's germline CDR1 is SGHRS and CDR2 YFSETQ. The V and J ends lost 4 bases and 4 bases respectively, with 15 bases between them. The CDR3 sequence is CASSAGTSYYEQYF. DNA of the CDR3: TGCGCCAGCAGCGCCGGGACTTCATATTACGAGCAGTACTTC.

On this clonotype: A read error is possible here, since a much larger clone lies one base away. The chain couples TRBV7-9 to TRBJ2-1; 9 bases line up with TRBD2. The germline CDR1 and CDR2 sequences are SEHNR and FQNEAQ (reference sequence). V was clipped by 5 bases and J by 10 bases; unmatched bases: 15. The CDR3 has 16 residues. The CDR3, as DNA: TGTGCCAGCAGCCACGTTGCGGGAGGGCAGGGCAAAGAGCAGTTCTTC. Translated: CASSHVAGGQGKEQFF. Filled out from reference TRBV7-9 and TRBJ2-1, the complete variable domain reads DTGVSQNPRHKITKRGQNVTFRCDPISEHNRLYWYRQTLGQGPEFLTYFQNEAQLEKSRLLSDRFSAERPKGSFSTLEIQRTEQGDSAMYLCASSHVAGGQGKEQFFGPGTRLTVL.

There are many counts of this clonotype. This chain links TRBV6-1 with TRBJ2-5; D is possibly TRBD2 (5 bases). The germline gives CDR1 MNHNS, CDR2 SASEGT. CDR3 length: 14 amino acids. Trimming shortened V by 6 bases and J by 2 bases, and 13 bases separated the two germline ends. The chain's CDR3 is CASRELGKQETQYF. The CDR3 DNA sequence: TGTGCCAGCAGGGAGCTCGGGAAACAAGAGACCCAGTACTTC.

There are many counts of this clonotype. The CDR3: CASSLVGTSGPIRETQYF. In DNA form, the CDR3 reads TGTGCCAGCAGCTTAGTTGGGACTAGCGGCCCCATCCGGGAGACCCAGTACTTC. The chain is built from TRBV7-8 and TRBJ2-5; 11 bases agree with TRBD2. CDR1 SGHVS and CDR2 FQNEAQ come from the germline V gene. Unmatched junction bases numbered 12, after V lost 1 base and J lost 5 bases. The CDR3 loop spans 18 amino acids.

V usage is TRBV5-1 and J usage is TRBJ2-3; 7 bases map to TRBD1. The length of the CDR3 is 18 residues. V was pared by 3 bases and J by 2 bases, with 15 bases of the junction left unmatched. Germline CDR1 and CDR2: SGHRS and YFSETQ. The CDR3 loop is CASSSHPPTGLNTDTQYF. The CDR3 DNA is TGCGCCAGCAGCTCACATCCACCGACAGGGCTAAACACAGATACGCAGTATTTT.

This clonotype appeared a few times. The chain's CDR3 is CASSLGGSGGETQYF. The CDR3, as DNA: TGTGCCAGCAGTTTAGGGGGCTCAGGGGGAGAGACCCAGTACTTC. The chain recombines TRBV28 with TRBJ2-5, with 7 bases that match TRBD1. Per germline, CDR1 MDHEN and CDR2 SYDVKM. Unmatched junction bases numbered 7, after V lost 2 bases and J lost 4 bases. The CDR3 spans 15 residues.

The J gene is TRBJ2-1, the V gene TRBV15; TRBD1 matches 8 bases. Germline CDR1 LNHNV, CDR2 YYDKDF (reference sequence). The trim removed 3 bases at V and 8 bases at J, leaving 6 bases unmatched. The CDR3 loop spans 14 amino acids. CDR3 amino acids: CATSSETGEDEQFF. Written as DNA, the CDR3 is TGTGCCACCAGCAGTGAGACAGGGGAAGATGAGCAGTTCTTC.

V gene TRBV7-6 combines with J gene TRBJ1-5; D gene unclear. Germline CDR1 and CDR2: SGHVS and FNYEAQ. This CDR3 has 13 amino acids. Trimming took 4 bases from V and 3 from J, leaving 7 bases between them. The CDR3 here is CASSSENNQPQHF. CDR3 sequence (DNA): TGTGCCAGCAGCTCCGAAAACAATCAGCCCCAGCATTTT.

In its sample, this clonotype was seen many times. The chain employs TRBV5-1 and TRBJ2-3, with TRBD2 identical over 9 bases. From germline, CDR1 is SGHRS and CDR2 YFSETQ. V shed 3 bases and J 3 bases; nucleotides not matched to a gene: 5. CDR3 length: 15 residues. For the CDR3, the DNA is TGCGCCAGCAGCTGGGGACTAGCTGGGACAGATACGCAGTATTTT. It is translated as CASSWGLAGTDTQYF.